The present entry profiles one TCR beta chain with its context. Its antigen is currently unknown. The entry originates in a study of cytomegalovirus exposure and HLA in healthy donors. Whole-study context: HLA-typed donors were the source of about 85 million unique TCRs held in an early data release. Overall study results and limits: Among TCR sequences, most were rare, though some public TCRs appeared in many donors. Near-uniform donor sequencing depth was presumed by presence/absence analyses.

The PCR had 60 Vbeta and 13 Jbeta primers. The data were produced by immunoSEQ multiplex PCR, yet TCRdb's version contains in-frame clones alone and is incomplete. The sample has under 300,000 clones; 75% to 85% are singletons. Germline V gives CDR1 MNHEY, CDR2 SMNVEV (reference sequence). This CDR3 comprises 13 residues. Trimming cost V 2 bases and J 7 bases, with 8 bases left between them. This TCR was sampled from a woman in her sixties in good health and CMV-seropositive. This rearrangement joins TRBV27 to TRBJ2-2, with D perhaps TRBD1 (6 bases). The sequencing input was PBMCs. The CDR3 is CASSLQGIGELFF. The CDR3 nucleotides are TGTGCCAGCAGTTTACAGGGGATCGGGGAGCTGTTTTTT.